Each of the 25 T cell receptor beta chains below was sequenced from the same sample in a study of blood T cell repertoires in COVID-19. Measured with immunoSEQ multiplex PCR; TCRdb has only the in-frame clones, and not every one. In the table there are 200,000 or so clones, more than 75% of which are singletons. Sequencing was done on a sample of peripheral blood. All receptors come from a man over 45 who had recovered from COVID-19.

This chain joins TRBV6-6 and TRBJ1-3; 7 bases fit TRBD1. This CDR3 comprises 15 residues. V was pared by 6 bases and J by 4 bases, with 9 bases of the junction left unmatched. Germline CDR1 MNHNY, CDR2 SVGAGI (reference sequence). The CDR3 coding sequence is TGTGCCAGCAGCTCCTCTACAGGGGCGGGAAACACCATATATTTT. It is translated as CASSSSTGAGNTIYF.

The CDR3 loop is CASSYSRQGQETQYF. The CDR3 nucleotides are TGTGCCAGCAGTTACTCGAGACAGGGCCAAGAGACCCAGTACTTC. The rearrangement uses TRBV6-5 and TRBJ2-5; 7 bases match TRBD1. The V gene end was trimmed by 0 bases and the J gene end by 1 base; junction bases not matched to a gene: 2. CDR1 is MNHEY and CDR2 is SVGAGI in the germline V gene. This CDR3 is built from 15 residues.

V gene TRBV15 combines with J gene TRBJ2-1; possibly TRBD2 for D (5 bases). Trimming pared 6 bases from V and 2 bases from J, leaving 14 bases between. The CDR3 has 15 amino acids. Germline V gives CDR1 LNHNV, CDR2 YYDKDF (reference sequence). The CDR3 reads CATSAGNGPYNEQFF. CDR3 DNA: TGTGCCACCAGTGCCGGGAATGGTCCCTACAATGAGCAGTTCTTC.

The chain carries TRBV6-4 and TRBJ2-2, with D possibly being TRBD1 (5 bases). CDR1 and CDR2 (germline): MRHNA, SNTAGT. The V and J ends lost 8 bases and 4 bases respectively, with 14 bases between them. The CDR3 runs 14 residues. CDR3 sequence: CASSEGVVTGELFF. CDR3 sequence (DNA): TGTGCCAGCTCCGAAGGGGTAGTCACCGGGGAGCTGTTTTTT.

The CDR3 spells CASSYLAGVRYNEQFF. Written as DNA, the CDR3 is TGTGCCAGCAGTTACTTAGCGGGAGTTAGGTACAATGAGCAGTTCTTC. This chain links TRBV6-5 with TRBJ2-1, with TRBD2 matching over 9 bases. The CDR3 runs 16 residues. Per the germline V gene, CDR1 is MNHEY and CDR2 is SVGAGI. With 1 base clipped from V and 4 bases from J, the junction kept 5 bases outside the gene matches.

The J gene is TRBJ1-5, the V gene TRBV7-2, with TRBD1 identical over 8 bases. The CDR3 is 15 amino acids. With 5 bases clipped from V and 3 bases from J, the junction kept 6 bases outside the gene matches. Per germline, CDR1 SGHTA and CDR2 FQGNSA. CDR3 residues: CASSLGQGNNQPQHF. The CDR3 region has the DNA TGTGCCAGCAGCCTCGGACAGGGAAACAATCAGCCCCAGCATTTT.

The chain uses TRBV29-1 and TRBJ2-3, with D perhaps matching TRBD2 (5 bases). The CDR3 contains 14 residues. Germline lookup yields CDR1 SQVTM and CDR2 ANQGSEA. Trimming took off 4 bases at V and 1 base at J, with 12 bases between the two ends. In DNA, the CDR3 is TGCAGCGTTGGCCACCTGGGAGGCACAGATACGCAGTATTTT. Translated, it gives CSVGHLGGTDTQYF.

V and J are TRBV10-1 and TRBJ2-2; D gene uncertain. Germline CDR1 WNHNN, CDR2 SYGVQD (reference sequence). There are 15 residues in the CDR3. Trimming took off 0 bases at V and 1 base at J, with 6 bases between the two ends. DNA for the CDR3: TGCGCCAGCAGTGAGTCGCGAGGGAACACCGGGGAGCTGTTTTTT. It is translated as CASSESRGNTGELFF.

This chain uses TRBV7-8 with TRBJ2-7; TRBD2 matches 8 bases. Germline V lookup: CDR1 SGHVS, CDR2 FQNEAQ. J gave up 1 base and V 5 bases, and 4 bases lay outside the gene matches. This CDR3 contains 14 residues. This CDR3 is CASSPRGGSYEQYF. In DNA form, the CDR3 reads TGTGCCAGCAGCCCCCGGGGGGGATCCTACGAGCAGTACTTC.

V is TRBV18 and J is TRBJ1-5, with TRBD1 matching over 7 bases. Germline trimming cut 5 bases from V and 2 bases from J; bases unmatched to any gene: 6. From germline, CDR1 is KGHSH and CDR2 LQKENI. The CDR3 contains 15 residues. CDR3 region: CASSTTTGGNQPQHF. As DNA, the CDR3 is TGTGCCAGCTCAACGACCACAGGGGGCAATCAGCCCCAGCATTTT.

This chain joins TRBV27 and TRBJ2-7, with 10 bases lining up with TRBD1. Germline CDR1 MNHEY, CDR2 SMNVEV (reference sequence). V gave up 6 bases and J gave up 3 bases; unmatched junction bases: 5. The CDR3 totals 14 residues. Here the CDR3 DNA reads TGTGCCAGCAGGACCGGGACAGGGGTCTACGAGCAGTACTTC. It codes for CASRTGTGVYEQYF.

This chain links TRBV29-1 with TRBJ2-7; weak D call: TRBD1 (6 bases). Between the trimmed V and J ends, which lost 4 bases and 2 bases, there was a span of 15 bases. The CDR3 runs to 14 residues. From germline, CDR1 is SQVTM and CDR2 ANQGSEA. CDR3 sequence: CSVASDRLAYEQYF. CDR3 coding DNA: TGCAGCGTTGCGTCTGACAGGTTGGCCTACGAGCAGTACTTC.

The rearrangement uses TRBV4-2 and TRBJ1-2; TRBD1 matches 8 bases. Germline V gives CDR1 LGHNA, CDR2 YNFKEQ. V was pared by 0 bases and J by 7 bases, with 10 bases of the junction left unmatched. CDR3 length equals 16 residues. The CDR3 protein is CASSQDGGRGRSGYTF. CDR3 nucleotide sequence: TGTGCCAGCAGCCAAGATGGCGGCAGGGGGCGAAGTGGCTACACCTTC.

The genes are TRBV12-5 and TRBJ2-1; 7 nucleotides agree with TRBD2. The CDR3 extends over 14 amino acids. The junction had 6 bases not matched to a gene; V was cut back by 7 bases and J by 3 bases. Germline V gene data show CDR1 as LGHNT and CDR2 as FRNRAP. The CDR3 DNA is TGTGCTAGTGCCCGAAGCGGGGACTACAATGAGCAGTTCTTC. Translating it yields CASARSGDYNEQFF.

This clone was counted once. CDR3: CASSLRTSGSRDEQFF. CDR3 DNA sequence: TGTGCCAGCAGCCTGCGGACTAGCGGGAGTAGGGATGAGCAGTTCTTC. The chain has TRBV5-6 and TRBJ2-1; 13 bases fit TRBD2. With 4 bases clipped from V and 8 bases from J, the junction kept 9 bases outside the gene matches. The CDR3 loop spans 16 amino acids. CDR1 is SGHDT and CDR2 is YYEEEE in the germline V gene.

The chain has TRBV6-5 and TRBJ2-7, with 7 bases lining up with TRBD1. Unmatched junction bases numbered 6, after V lost 4 bases and J lost 3 bases. This CDR3 region has 14 residues. Germline values: CDR1 MNHEY, CDR2 SVGAGI. The CDR3 DNA reads TGTGCCAGCAGTTCGCTTCCAGGGGGCTACGAGCAGTACTTC. Translated: CASSSLPGGYEQYF.

The V gene is TRBV24-1, the J gene TRBJ2-7; D gene ambiguous. Germline lookup yields CDR1 KGHDR and CDR2 SFDVKD. The CDR3 runs 15 residues. Between the trimmed V and J ends, which lost 3 bases and 1 base, there was a span of 12 bases. This chain's CDR3 is CATSDPRATSYEQYF. CDR3 DNA: TGTGCCACCAGTGATCCGCGCGCTACTTCCTACGAGCAGTACTTC.

The chain joins TRBV12-3 or TRBV12-4 to TRBJ1-2, with TRBD1 identical over 10 bases. Trimming took 7 bases from V and 8 from J; bases not matched to a gene: 4. This CDR3 region has 12 residues. As DNA, the CDR3 is TGTGCCAGCACCGGGACAGGGGCCGGCTACACCTTC. This codes for CASTGTGAGYTF.

The J gene is TRBJ2-5, the V gene TRBV18; a possible D gene is TRBD2 (6 bases). Between the trimmed V and J ends, which lost 3 bases and 5 bases, there was a span of 16 bases. The germline V gene has CDR1 KGHSH and CDR2 LQKENI. There are 15 residues in the CDR3. This CDR3 reads CASSPGRGGLETQYF. The CDR3 DNA sequence: TGTGCCAGCTCACCGGGTCGGGGAGGTTTGGAGACCCAGTACTTC. Together with reference TRBV18 and TRBJ2-5, the CDR3 gives the full variable domain: NAGVMQNPRHLVRRRGQEARLRCSPMKGHSHVYWYRQLPEEGLKFMVYLQKENIIDESGMPKERFSAEFPKEGPSILRIQQVVRGDSAAYFCASSPGRGGLETQYFGPGTRLLVL.

This chain connects TRBV14 to TRBJ2-1, with TRBD2 identical over 8 bases. The CDR3 sequence is 15 residues long. V trimming: 3 bases; J trimming: 9 bases; junction bases outside the gene matches: 10. Looked up from germline, CDR1 is SGHDN and CDR2 is FVKESK. CDR3 in amino acids: CASSQLHSGSAEQFF. CDR3 nucleotides: TGTGCCAGCAGCCAGCTCCACAGCGGGAGTGCTGAGCAGTTCTTC.

The chain has TRBV5-1 and TRBJ2-1, with TRBD2 matching over 12 bases. Germline lookup yields CDR1 SGHRS and CDR2 YFSETQ. The CDR3 loop spans 16 amino acids. V was pared by 1 base and J by 7 bases, with 6 bases of the junction left unmatched. CDR3 coding DNA: TGCGCCAGCAGCTTGATGGCTAGCGGGAGGGTGAATGAGCAGTTCTTC. Encoded protein: CASSLMASGRVNEQFF.

DNA for the CDR3: TGTGCCAGCAGTTTATTGAGTACGGGGGGCGTTGCCTACGAGCAGTACTTC. The encoded protein is CASSLLSTGGVAYEQYF. The chain employs TRBV27 and TRBJ2-7; D is possibly TRBD2 (7 bases). V gave up 1 base and J gave up 2 bases, with 18 bases separating them. Germline CDR1 and CDR2: MNHEY and SMNVEV (reference sequence). The CDR3 contains 17 residues.

As regards this clone: This CDR3 fails to terminate in the conserved phenylalanine or tryptophan, so it likely reflects a read error. No DNA is shown, since the ends of the CDR3 on it are uncertain; the CDR3 is the one TCRdb lists. The chain has TRBV28 and TRBJ2-7; whether TRBD1, the table's D call, matches the DNA was not checked. The CDR3 has 13 residues if both end residues are counted. From germline, CDR1 is MDHEN and CDR2 SYDVKM. The CDR3 spells CASSPQGTGRVVI.

This clone was seen once. The chain employs TRBV7-8 and TRBJ2-5, with D tentatively TRBD2 (5 bases). CDR3 length: 16 amino acids. V was trimmed by 1 base and J by 2 bases, leaving 14 bases between them. The germline V gene encodes CDR1 SGHVS and CDR2 FQNEAQ. CDR3 DNA: TGTGCCAGCAGCTTAGGATCCCATGGAGGTCAAGAGACCCAGTACTTC. The encoded protein is CASSLGSHGGQETQYF.

The gene calls are TRBV19 and TRBJ1-5; weak D call: TRBD1 (5 bases). This CDR3 has 14 amino acids. The V gene lost 6 bases and the J gene lost 4 bases, with 13 bases spanning the gap. In germline, CDR1 is LNHDA, CDR2 SQIVND (reference sequence). The CDR3 region has the DNA TGTGCCAGTAGAGCGGGACGGAGGAATCAGCCCCAGCATTTT. Encoded protein: CASRAGRRNQPQHF.